The present T cell receptor beta chain was sequenced within a study of T-cell reconstitution after alpha-beta-depleted transplantation in children. The authors prepared the TCRbeta library with unique molecular identifiers. TCRdb processed the PCR reads anew with MiXCR; each CDR3 protein has one entry. This sample has more than 300,000 distinct CDR3 sequences, with roughly 15% found just once. There are 15 residues in the CDR3. From germline, CDR1 is LGHNA and CDR2 YNFKEQ. After removal of 4 bases from V and 5 bases from J, the junction contained 7 bases not matched to a gene. Broader study findings: Reported findings indicate that, about two months after transplant, alpha-beta T cells came from several hundred expanded clones, which were derived from non-depleted graft cells. Surviving recipient T cells and thymic progenitors accounted for the high day-60 TCRbeta diversity observed in some patients. Fresh T-cell production supplied most of the T-cell counts and diversity seen one year after transplant.

A remark on this clonotype: Its target is not known.

The receptor comes from a male patient aged 2 to 10 who had a stem cell transplant for acute lymphoblastic leukemia, so the T cells may come from the graft donor. The source material was PBMCs, mostly from graft donor cells, sampled 360 days after TCRalphabeta/CD19-depleted stem cell transplant. The genes are TRBV4-2 and TRBJ2-3; 9 bases map to TRBD1. CDR3 region: CASSLRDREEDTQYF. The CDR3 DNA is TGTGCCAGCAGCCTACGGGACAGGGAGGAAGATACGCAGTATTTT.